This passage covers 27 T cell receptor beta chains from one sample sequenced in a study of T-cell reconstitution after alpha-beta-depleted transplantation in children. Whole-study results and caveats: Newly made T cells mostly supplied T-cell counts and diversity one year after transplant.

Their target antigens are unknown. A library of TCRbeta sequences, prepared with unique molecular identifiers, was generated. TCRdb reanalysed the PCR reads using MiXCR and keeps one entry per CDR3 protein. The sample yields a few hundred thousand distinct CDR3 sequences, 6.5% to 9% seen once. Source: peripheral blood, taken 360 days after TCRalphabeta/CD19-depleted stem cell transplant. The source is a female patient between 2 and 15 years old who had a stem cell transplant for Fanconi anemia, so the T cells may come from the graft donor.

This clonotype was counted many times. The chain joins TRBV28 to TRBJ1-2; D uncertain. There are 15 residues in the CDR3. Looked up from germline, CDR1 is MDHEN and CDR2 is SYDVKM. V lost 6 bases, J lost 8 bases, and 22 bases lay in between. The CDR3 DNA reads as TGTGCCAGCAGACCCGAACGGGGTAAGGAAGGGGGCTACACCTTC. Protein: CASRPERGKEGGYTF.

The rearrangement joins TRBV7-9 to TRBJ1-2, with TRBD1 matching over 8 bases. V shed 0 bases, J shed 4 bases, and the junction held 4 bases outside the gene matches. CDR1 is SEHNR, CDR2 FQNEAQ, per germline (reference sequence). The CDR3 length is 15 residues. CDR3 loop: CASSLATGEVYGYTF. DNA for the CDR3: TGTGCCAGCAGCTTAGCGACAGGGGAGGTCTATGGCTACACCTTC.

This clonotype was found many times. The CDR3 spells CASSLNNANTGELFF. The CDR3 region has the DNA TGCGCCAGCAGCTTGAACAACGCGAACACCGGGGAGCTGTTTTTT. V and J are TRBV5-1 and TRBJ2-2; D is uncertain. This CDR3 comprises 15 residues. Trimming stripped 1 base from V and 0 bases from J, with 7 bases between. Germline V gene lookup returns CDR1 SGHRS and CDR2 YFSETQ.

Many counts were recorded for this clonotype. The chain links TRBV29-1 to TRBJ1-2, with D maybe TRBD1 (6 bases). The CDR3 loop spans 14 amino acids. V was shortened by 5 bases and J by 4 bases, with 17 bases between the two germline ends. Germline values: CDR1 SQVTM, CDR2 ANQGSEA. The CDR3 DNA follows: TGCAGCGTTTTAGGTCGGGACACTACCTATGGCTACACCTTC. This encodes CSVLGRDTTYGYTF.

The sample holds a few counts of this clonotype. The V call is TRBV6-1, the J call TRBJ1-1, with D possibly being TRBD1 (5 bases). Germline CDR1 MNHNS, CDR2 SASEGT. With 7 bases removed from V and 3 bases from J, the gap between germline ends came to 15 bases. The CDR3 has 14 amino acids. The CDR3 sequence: CASTHGREYTEAFF. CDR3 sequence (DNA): TGTGCCAGCACCCACGGCAGGGAGTACACTGAAGCTTTCTTT.

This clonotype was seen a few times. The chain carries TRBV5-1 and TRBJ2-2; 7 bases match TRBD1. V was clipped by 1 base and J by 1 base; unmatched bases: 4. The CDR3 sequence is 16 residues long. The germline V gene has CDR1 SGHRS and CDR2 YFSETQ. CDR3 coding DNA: TGCGCCAGCAGCTTGTTCGGGACAGAGAACACCGGGGAGCTGTTTTTT. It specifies CASSLFGTENTGELFF.

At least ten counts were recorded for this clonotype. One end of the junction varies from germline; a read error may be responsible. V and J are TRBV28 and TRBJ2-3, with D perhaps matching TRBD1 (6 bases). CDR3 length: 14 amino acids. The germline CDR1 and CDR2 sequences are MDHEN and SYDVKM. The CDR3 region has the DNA TGCGCCAGCAGCCCCCCAGGGGGCACAGATACGCAGTATTTT. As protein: CASSPPGGTDTQYF.

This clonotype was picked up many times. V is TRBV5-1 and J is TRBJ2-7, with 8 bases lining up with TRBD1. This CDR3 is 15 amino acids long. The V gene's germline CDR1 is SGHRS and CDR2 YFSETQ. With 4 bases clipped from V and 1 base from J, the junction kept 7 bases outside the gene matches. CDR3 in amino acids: CASSLLQGASYEQYF. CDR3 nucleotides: TGCGCCAGCAGCCTGCTCCAGGGGGCATCCTACGAGCAGTACTTC.

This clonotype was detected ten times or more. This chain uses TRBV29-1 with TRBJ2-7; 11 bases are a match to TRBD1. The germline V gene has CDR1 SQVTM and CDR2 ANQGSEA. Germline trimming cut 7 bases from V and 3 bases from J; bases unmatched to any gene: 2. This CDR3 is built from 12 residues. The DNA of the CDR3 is TGCAGCGGGGGACAGGGGGGCTACGAGCAGTACTTC. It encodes CSGGQGGYEQYF.

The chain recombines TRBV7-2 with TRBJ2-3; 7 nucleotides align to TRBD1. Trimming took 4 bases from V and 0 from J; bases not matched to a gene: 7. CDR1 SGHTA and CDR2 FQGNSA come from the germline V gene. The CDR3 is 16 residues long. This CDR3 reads CASSSTGAPSTDTQYF. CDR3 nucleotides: TGTGCCAGCAGCTCAACAGGGGCCCCTAGCACAGATACGCAGTATTTT. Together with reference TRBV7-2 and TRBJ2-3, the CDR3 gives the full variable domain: GAGVSQSPSNKVTEKGKDVELRCDPISGHTALYWYRQSLGQGLEFLIYFQGNSAPDKSGLPSDRFSAERTGGSVSTLTIQRTQQEDSAVYLCASSSTGAPSTDTQYFGPGTRLTVL.

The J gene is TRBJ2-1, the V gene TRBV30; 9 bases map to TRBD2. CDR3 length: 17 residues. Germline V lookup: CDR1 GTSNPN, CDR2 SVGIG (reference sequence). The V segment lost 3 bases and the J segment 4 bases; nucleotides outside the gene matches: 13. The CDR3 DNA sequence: TGTGCCTGGAGGGGTAGCGGGAGAGAGAAGGGGTACAATGAGCAGTTCTTC. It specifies CAWRGSGREKGYNEQFF. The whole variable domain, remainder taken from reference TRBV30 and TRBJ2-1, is SQTIHQWPATLVQPVGSPLSLECTVEGTSNPNLYWYRQAAGRGLQLLFYSVGIGQISSEVPQNLSASRPQDRQFILSSKKLLLSDSGFYLCAWRGSGREKGYNEQFFGPGTRLTVL.

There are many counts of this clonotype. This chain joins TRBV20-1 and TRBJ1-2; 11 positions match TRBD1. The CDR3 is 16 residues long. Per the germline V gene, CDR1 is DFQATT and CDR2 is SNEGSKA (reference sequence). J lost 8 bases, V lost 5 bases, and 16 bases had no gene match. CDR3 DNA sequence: TGCAGTGCTGCCAACATACCGGGACAGGGGGTTTTGGGCTACACCTTC. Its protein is CSAANIPGQGVLGYTF.

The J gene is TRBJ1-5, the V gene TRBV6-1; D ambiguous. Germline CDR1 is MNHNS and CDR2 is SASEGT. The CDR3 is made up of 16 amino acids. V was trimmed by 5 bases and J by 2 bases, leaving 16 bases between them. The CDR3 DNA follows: TGTGCCAGCAGTCCAAAGAACCTCGAGGGCAATCAGCCCCAGCATTTT. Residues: CASSPKNLEGNQPQHF.

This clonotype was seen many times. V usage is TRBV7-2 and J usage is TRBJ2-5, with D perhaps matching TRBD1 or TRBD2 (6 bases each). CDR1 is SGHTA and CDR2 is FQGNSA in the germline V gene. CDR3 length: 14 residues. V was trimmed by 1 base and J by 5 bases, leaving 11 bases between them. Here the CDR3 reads CASSLGGAWETQYF. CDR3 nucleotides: TGTGCCAGCAGCTTAGGGGGGGCATGGGAGACCCAGTACTTC. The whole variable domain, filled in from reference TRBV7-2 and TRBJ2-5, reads GAGVSQSPSNKVTEKGKDVELRCDPISGHTALYWYRQSLGQGLEFLIYFQGNSAPDKSGLPSDRFSAERTGGSVSTLTIQRTQQEDSAVYLCASSLGGAWETQYFGPGTRLLVL.

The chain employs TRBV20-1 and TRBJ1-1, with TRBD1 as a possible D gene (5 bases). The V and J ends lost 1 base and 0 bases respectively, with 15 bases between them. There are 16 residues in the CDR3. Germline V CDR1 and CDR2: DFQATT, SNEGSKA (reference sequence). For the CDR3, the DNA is TGCAGTGCTAGAGTTTGGGGGGGGTCGATGAACACTGAAGCTTTCTTT. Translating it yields CSARVWGGSMNTEAFF.

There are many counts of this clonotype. The CDR3 protein is CATFGDRDPTSYNEQFF. In nucleotides, the CDR3 is TGTGCCACCTTTGGGGACAGGGACCCCACCTCCTACAATGAGCAGTTCTTC. J is TRBJ2-1 and V is TRBV5-3, with 9 bases aligning to TRBD1. TRBV5-3 is classed as an ORF, of uncertain function. J gave up 0 bases and V 9 bases, and 13 bases lay outside the gene matches. The CDR3 extends over 17 amino acids.

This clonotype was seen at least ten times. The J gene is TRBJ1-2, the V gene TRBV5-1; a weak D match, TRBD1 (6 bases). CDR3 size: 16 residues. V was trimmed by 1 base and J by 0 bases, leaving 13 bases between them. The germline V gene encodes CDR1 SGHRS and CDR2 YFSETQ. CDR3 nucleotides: TGCGCCAGCAGCTTGCAGGGGTTCGGTACTAACTATGGCTACACCTTC. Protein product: CASSLQGFGTNYGYTF.

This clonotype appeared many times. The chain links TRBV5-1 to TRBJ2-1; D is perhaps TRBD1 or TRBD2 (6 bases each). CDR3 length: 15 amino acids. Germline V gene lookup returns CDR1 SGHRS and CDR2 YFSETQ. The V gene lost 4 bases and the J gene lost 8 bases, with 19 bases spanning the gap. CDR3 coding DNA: TGCGCCAGCAGCCGACGTCCCGTGGGGGGCGATGAGCAGTTCTTC. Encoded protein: CASSRRPVGGDEQFF.

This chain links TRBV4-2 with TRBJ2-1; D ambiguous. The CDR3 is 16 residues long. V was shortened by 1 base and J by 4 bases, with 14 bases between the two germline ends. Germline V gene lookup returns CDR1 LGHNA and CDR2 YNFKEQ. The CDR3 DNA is TGTGCCAGCAGCCAAGGGGTGGCCAGCCAATACAATGAGCAGTTCTTC. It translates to CASSQGVASQYNEQFF.

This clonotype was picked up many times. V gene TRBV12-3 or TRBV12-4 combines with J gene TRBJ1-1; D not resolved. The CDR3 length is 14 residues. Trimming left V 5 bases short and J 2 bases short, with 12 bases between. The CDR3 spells CASSAQRYNTEAFF. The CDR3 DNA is TGTGCCAGCAGTGCTCAACGGTATAACACTGAAGCTTTCTTT.

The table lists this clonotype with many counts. The CDR3 protein is CASSQDVWRSGANVLTF. DNA of the CDR3: TGCGCCAGCAGCCAAGATGTATGGAGGAGTGGGGCCAACGTCCTGACTTTC. This chain links TRBV4-3 with TRBJ2-6; maybe TRBD2 (5 bases). Trimming pared 0 bases from V and 3 bases from J, leaving 12 bases between. Germline V CDR1 and CDR2: LGHNA, YSLEER. There are 17 residues in the CDR3.

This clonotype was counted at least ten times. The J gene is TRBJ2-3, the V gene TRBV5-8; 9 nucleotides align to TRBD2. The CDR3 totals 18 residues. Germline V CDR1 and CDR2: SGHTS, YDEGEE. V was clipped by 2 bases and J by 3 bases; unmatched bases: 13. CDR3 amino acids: CASSFAAGGHPPTDTQYF. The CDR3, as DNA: TGTGCCAGCAGCTTTGCAGCGGGAGGACACCCTCCTACAGATACGCAGTATTTT.

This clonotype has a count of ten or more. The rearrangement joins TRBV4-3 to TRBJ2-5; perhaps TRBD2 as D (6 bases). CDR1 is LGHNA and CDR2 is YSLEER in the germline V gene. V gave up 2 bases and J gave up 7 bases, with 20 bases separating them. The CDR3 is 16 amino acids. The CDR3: CASSQFWTVAGSTQYF. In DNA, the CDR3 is TGCGCCAGCAGCCAATTTTGGACCGTTGCGGGGTCGACCCAGTACTTC.

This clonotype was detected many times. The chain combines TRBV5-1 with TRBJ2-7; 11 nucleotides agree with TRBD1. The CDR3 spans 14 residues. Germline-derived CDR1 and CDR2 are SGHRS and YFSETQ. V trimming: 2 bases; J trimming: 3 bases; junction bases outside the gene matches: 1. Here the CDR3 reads CASSFGTGGYEQYV. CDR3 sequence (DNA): TGCGCCAGCAGCTTCGGGACAGGGGGCTACGAGCAGTACGTC.

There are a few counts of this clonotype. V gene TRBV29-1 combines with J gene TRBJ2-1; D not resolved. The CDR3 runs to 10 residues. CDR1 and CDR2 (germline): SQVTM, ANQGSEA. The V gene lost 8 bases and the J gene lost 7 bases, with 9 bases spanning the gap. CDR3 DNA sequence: TGCAGCACCGTGTGGAATGAGCAGTTCTTC. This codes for CSTVWNEQFF.

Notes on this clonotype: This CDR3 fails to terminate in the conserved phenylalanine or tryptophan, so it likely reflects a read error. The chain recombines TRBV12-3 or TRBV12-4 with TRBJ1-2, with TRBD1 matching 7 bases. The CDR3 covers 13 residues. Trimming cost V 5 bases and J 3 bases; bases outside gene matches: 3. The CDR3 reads CASSQGGYYGYTC. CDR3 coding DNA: TGTGCCAGCAGTCAGGGGGGCTACTATGGCTACACCTGC.

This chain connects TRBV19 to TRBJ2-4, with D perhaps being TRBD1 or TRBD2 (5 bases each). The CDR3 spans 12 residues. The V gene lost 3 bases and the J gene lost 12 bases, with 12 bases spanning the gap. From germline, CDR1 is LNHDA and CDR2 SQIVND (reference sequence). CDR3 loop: CASSIGSGSQYF. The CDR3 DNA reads TGTGCCAGTAGTATCGGGTCAGGGAGTCAGTACTTC. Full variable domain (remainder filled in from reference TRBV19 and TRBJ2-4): DGGITQSPKYLFRKEGQNVTLSCEQNLNHDAMYWYRQDPGQGLRLIYYSQIVNDFQKGDIAEGYSVSREKKESFPLTVTSAQKNPTAFYLCASSIGSGSQYFGAGTRLSVL.